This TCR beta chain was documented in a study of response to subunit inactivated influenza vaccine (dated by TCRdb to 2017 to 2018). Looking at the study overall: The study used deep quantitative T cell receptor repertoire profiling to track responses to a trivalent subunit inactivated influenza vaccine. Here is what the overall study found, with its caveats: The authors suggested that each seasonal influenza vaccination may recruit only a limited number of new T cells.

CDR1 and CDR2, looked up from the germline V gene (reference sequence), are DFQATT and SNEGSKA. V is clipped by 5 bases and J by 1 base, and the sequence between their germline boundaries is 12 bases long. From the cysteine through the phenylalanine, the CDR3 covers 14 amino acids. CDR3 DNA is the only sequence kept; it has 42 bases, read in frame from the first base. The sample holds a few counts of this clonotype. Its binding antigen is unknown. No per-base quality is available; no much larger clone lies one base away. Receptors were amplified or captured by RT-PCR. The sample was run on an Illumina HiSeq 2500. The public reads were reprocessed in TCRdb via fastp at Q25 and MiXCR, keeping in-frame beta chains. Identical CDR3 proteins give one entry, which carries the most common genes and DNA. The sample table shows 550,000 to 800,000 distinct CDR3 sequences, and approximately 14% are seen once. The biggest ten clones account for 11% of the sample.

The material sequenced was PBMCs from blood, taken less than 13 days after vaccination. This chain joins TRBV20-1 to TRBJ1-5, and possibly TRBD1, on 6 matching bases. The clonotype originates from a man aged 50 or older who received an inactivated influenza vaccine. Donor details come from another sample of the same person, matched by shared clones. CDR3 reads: CSAGGTPSNQPQHF. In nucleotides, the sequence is TGCAGTGCTGGCGGGACACCCAGCAATCAGCCCCAGCATTTT.